The rows below give T cell receptor beta chains drawn from one sample of a study of cytomegalovirus exposure and HLA in healthy donors. Only in-frame clones appear in the TCRdb table, and some are missing; sequencing was by immunoSEQ multiplex PCR. The table includes 150,000 or so clones, around 80% detected once. The sequenced sample consisted of PBMCs. The source is a woman between 35 and 50 years old in good health and CMV-seronegative. CDR3s include the opening cysteine and the closing phenylalanine or tryptophan. The order of the fields is CDR3 protein, CDR3 DNA, clone size, V gene, J gene, D gene. A D gene is named only where the DNA matches it firmly. Some rows mark clone size as missing; the rest say once, few, many or name a class of expanded clone.

CASSEEHYNEQFF	TGTGCCAGCAGTGAAGAACATTACAATGAGCAGTTCTTC	few	TRBV2	TRBJ2-1	-
CSVPGQGWDTQYF	TGCAGCGTTCCGGGACAGGGGTGGGATACGCAGTATTTT	-	TRBV29-1	TRBJ2-3	TRBD1
CASSYRTGLNTEAFF	TGTGCCAGCAGCTACCGGACAGGGCTGAACACTGAAGCTTTCTTT	-	TRBV7-8	TRBJ1-1	TRBD1
CASSQNGDRGLANYGYTF	TGCGCCAGCAGTCAAAATGGGGACAGGGGGTTAGCTAACTATGGCTACACCTTC	-	TRBV4-1	TRBJ1-2	TRBD1
CASRDRVTEAFF	TGTGCCAGCAGGGACAGGGTCACTGAAGCTTTCTTT	-	TRBV6-5	TRBJ1-1	TRBD1
CASSLGTETYEQYF	TGTGCCAGCAGCTTAGGGACAGAGACCTACGAGCAGTACTTC	few	TRBV11-3	TRBJ2-7	-
CASSPVSQGTGELFF	TGTGCCAGCTCGCCCGTAAGCCAGGGCACCGGGGAGCTGTTTTTT	-	TRBV18	TRBJ2-2	-
CASSLKAGFTDTQYF	TGTGCCAGCAGTTTGAAAGCGGGTTTCACAGATACGCAGTATTTT	-	TRBV11-1	TRBJ2-3	-
CASSEGPGETQYF	TGCGCCAGCAGCGAAGGCCCGGGAGAGACCCAGTACTTC	once	TRBV10-1	TRBJ2-5	-
CADKGEGGADEQFF	TGTGCCGACAAGGGGGAAGGGGGGGCGGATGAGCAGTTCTTC	-	TRBV2	TRBJ2-1	-
CASSLDGYNEQFF	TGCGCCAGCAGCTTGGACGGTTACAATGAGCAGTTCTTC	-	TRBV5-1	TRBJ2-1	-
CASSLGVAETQYF	TGTGCCAGCAGCTTAGGTGTGGCAGAGACCCAGTACTTC	-	TRBV7-9	TRBJ2-5	-
CASSLGQGSMNTEAFF	TGTGCCAGCAGCCTGGGACAAGGGTCGATGAACACTGAAGCTTTCTTT	-	TRBV11-3	TRBJ1-1	-
CASSPQGLGPYEQYF	TGCGCCAGCAGCCCTCAGGGGTTAGGACCCTACGAGCAGTACTTC	-	TRBV5-1	TRBJ2-7	-
CASSLAGDTQYF	TGCGCCAGCAGCTTAGCGGGAGATACGCAGTATTTT	-	TRBV5-1	TRBJ2-3	-
CASSLRGLGEKLFF	TGTGCCAGCAGTCTGCGGGGCCTAGGAGAAAAACTGTTTTTT	once	TRBV28	TRBJ1-4	-
CASSLRLAGPSHNEQFF	TGTGCCAGCAGTTTGAGACTAGCGGGGCCCTCCCACAATGAGCAGTTCTTC	once	TRBV27	TRBJ2-1	TRBD2
CASRTRQGGGNTIYF	TGTGCCAGCAGGACCCGACAGGGAGGTGGAAACACCATATATTTT	-	TRBV28	TRBJ1-3	TRBD1
CASSPGQVGSYEQYF	TGTGCCAGCAGCCCAGGACAGGTCGGCTCCTACGAGCAGTACTTC	once	TRBV11-3	TRBJ2-7	TRBD1
CASSTTTGGSYNEQFF	TGTGCCAGTAGTACAACGACAGGGGGGTCCTACAATGAGCAGTTCTTC	once	TRBV19	TRBJ2-1	TRBD1
CAITGATNEKLFF	TGTGCCATCACAGGTGCAACTAATGAAAAACTGTTTTTT	-	TRBV10-3	TRBJ1-4	-
CARQGALRQPQHF	TGTGCCAGACAGGGGGCGCTTAGGCAGCCCCAGCATTTT	-	TRBV2	TRBJ1-5	TRBD1
CSSSSYTGELFF	TGTTCCAGCAGCTCGTACACCGGGGAGCTGTTTTTT	-	TRBV7-9	TRBJ2-2	-
CATRHSYEQYF	TGTGCCACGCGGCACTCCTACGAGCAGTACTTC	-	TRBV19	TRBJ2-7	-
CASSYSFLLAGGVETSYNEQFF	TGCGCCAGCAGTTATAGCTTTTTACTAGCGGGAGGAGTCGAAACTTCCTACAATGAGCAGTTCTTC	-	TRBV5-1	TRBJ2-1	TRBD2
CASSLGDRGYEAFF	TGTGCCAGCAGCTTAGGGGACAGGGGCTATGAAGCTTTCTTT	-	TRBV11-3	TRBJ1-1	TRBD1
CSVDLSTGRYGYTF	TGCAGCGTTGACCTGTCTACAGGGCGCTATGGCTACACCTTC	-	TRBV29-1	TRBJ1-2	-
CASSSTRDRAPVELFF	TGTGCCAGCAGCTCAACCCGGGACAGGGCTCCTGTGGAACTGTTTTTT	-	TRBV5-6	TRBJ1-4	TRBD1
CASSEFARRDYEQYF	TGTGCCAGCAGTGAATTCGCAAGACGGGATTACGAGCAGTACTTC	once	TRBV6-1	TRBJ2-7	-
CASSPFSSYEQYF	TGTGCCAGCAGTCCGTTTAGCTCCTACGAGCAGTACTTC	-	TRBV25-1	TRBJ2-7	-
CARRGTGGSMNTEAFF	TGTGCCAGGCGGGGGACAGGGGGATCGATGAACACTGAAGCTTTCTTT	-	TRBV2	TRBJ1-1	TRBD1
CAISESDRVGEKLFF	TGTGCCATCAGTGAGTCGGACAGGGTAGGGGAAAAACTGTTTTTT	-	TRBV10-3	TRBJ1-4	TRBD1
CASSLAISGGAKNIQYF	TGTGCCAGCAGCTTAGCTATTAGCGGGGGGGCCAAAAACATTCAGTACTTC	-	TRBV7-9	TRBJ2-4	TRBD2
CASSRTGVYEQYF	TGTGCCAGCAGCCGGACAGGGGTATACGAGCAGTACTTC	-	TRBV28	TRBJ2-7	TRBD1
CSVERRDSYEQYF	TGCAGCGTTGAGCGCCGGGACAGTTACGAGCAGTACTTC	-	TRBV29-1	TRBJ2-7	TRBD1
CAWTGESEQFF	TGTGCCTGGACTGGAGAAAGTGAGCAGTTCTTC	-	TRBV30	TRBJ2-1	-
CASSQGHGTDTQYF	TGCGCCAGCAGCCAAGGGCACGGCACAGATACGCAGTATTTT	-	TRBV4-1	TRBJ2-3	-
CASRSGMNTEAFF	TGCGCCAGCAGAAGCGGGATGAACACTGAAGCTTTCTTT	-	TRBV5-1	TRBJ1-1	-